This T cell receptor beta chain was observed in a study of cytomegalovirus exposure and HLA in healthy donors. At the level of the study: Among the 398 genotyped donors, less than 85% were placed in the Caucasian-associated ancestry cluster. Whole-study results and caveats: Overall, 164 TCR beta chains were annotated as cytomegalovirus-associated.

Amplification used 60 Vbeta primers and 13 Jbeta primers. As handled by the study authors: Later, an analysis found roughly 80 million unique TCR beta chains, and about 10 million of these were shared. Libraries were prepared by immunoSEQ multiplex PCR; TCRdb keeps only in-frame clonotypes and omits some of them. Clone size and V and J calls were adopted from that table, with D and trimming inferred from the DNA. Counted here are about 180,000 clones, about 82% occurring once; the ten biggest clones make up about 1.9%. Between the trimmed V and J ends, which lost 0 bases and 0 bases, there was a span of 9 bases. This CDR3 has 15 residues. CDR1 and CDR2 (germline): SGDLS, YYNGEE. As for this clone: As yet, its antigen is unknown.

This receptor was identified in a woman in her twenties or thirties in good health and CMV-seronegative. The chain employs TRBV9 and TRBJ2-5; the D gene is possibly TRBD2 (6 bases). Source material: PBMCs. The CDR3 region has the DNA TGTGCCAGCAGCGTAGGATGGGGGGACCAAGAGACCCAGTACTTC. Residues: CASSVGWGDQETQYF. Based on the CDR3 plus reference TRBV9 and TRBJ2-5, the full variable domain is DSGVTQTPKHLITATGQRVTLRCSPRSGDLSVYWYQQSLDQGLQFLIQYYNGEERAKGNILERFSAQQFPDLHSELNLSSLELGDSALYFCASSVGWGDQETQYFGPGTRLLVL.